Following are 8 T cell receptor beta chains from one sample sequenced in a study of T cell responses to AZD1222 COVID-19 vaccine. Clones were sequenced by immunoSEQ multiplex PCR, and TCRdb holds only the in-frame ones, with some missing. The repertoire includes some 120,000 clones, approximately 89% of them detected once, and roughly 4.4% sits in the top ten. Sample: peripheral blood, taken 28 days after the second AZD1222 dose. The source of these receptors is an adult who received the AZD1222 COVID-19 vaccine.

The chain carries TRBV6-5 and TRBJ1-2, with D perhaps matching TRBD1 (5 bases). Germline V gives CDR1 MNHEY, CDR2 SVGAGI. The CDR3 extends over 14 amino acids. V dropped 7 bases and J dropped 6 bases, with 18 bases sitting between them. CDR3 bases: TGTGCCAGCACCACAAAGGGGAATAGGGATGGCTACACCTTC. Its protein product is CASTTKGNRDGYTF.

The chain couples TRBV5-1 to TRBJ1-4, with 8 bases that match TRBD1. V gave up 7 bases and J gave up 1 base; unmatched junction bases: 0. The CDR3 is 13 amino acids. Germline lookup yields CDR1 SGHRS and CDR2 YFSETQ. The CDR3 coding sequence is TGCGCCAGCGGACAGGGAACTAATGAAAAACTGTTTTTT. Translating gives CASGQGTNEKLFF.

J is TRBJ2-7 and V is TRBV5-4, with D uncertain. The length of the CDR3 is 12 residues. CDR1 is SGHNT, CDR2 YYREEE, per germline (reference sequence). The germline V and J ends were trimmed by 0 bases and 3 bases, with 4 bases remaining between them. The CDR3 reads CASSLEVYEQYF. CDR3 DNA sequence: TGTGCCAGCAGCTTGGAGGTCTACGAGCAGTACTTC.

This chain uses TRBV30 with TRBJ1-5, with a possible D match to TRBD1 (6 bases). Germline V gene lookup returns CDR1 GTSNPN and CDR2 SVGIG (reference sequence). V lost 0 bases and J 7 bases, leaving 16 bases between the germline ends. This CDR3 region has 15 residues. The CDR3 protein is CAWSVGRGGGQPQHF. The CDR3 coding sequence is TGTGCCTGGAGTGTAGGTAGGGGGGGAGGGCAGCCCCAGCATTTT.

The chain couples TRBV11-2 to TRBJ1-5; D is undetermined. This CDR3 is 17 amino acids long. Germline V gives CDR1 SGHAT, CDR2 FQNNGV. V was cut by 5 bases and J by 6 bases, with 23 bases left in between. The CDR3 region is CASSPTQGPGRGQPQHF. CDR3 bases: TGTGCCAGCAGCCCGACCCAAGGACCGGGTCGTGGTCAGCCCCAGCATTTT.

The V call is TRBV3-1 (or the pseudogene TRBV3-2), the J call TRBJ2-3; 9 positions agree with TRBD2. The trim removed 6 bases at V and 4 bases at J, leaving 14 bases unmatched. Per germline, CDR1 LGHDT and CDR2 YNNKEL (reference sequence). The CDR3 length is 17 residues. The chain's CDR3 is CASRKGWRGGLADTQYF. For the CDR3, the DNA is TGTGCCAGCAGAAAGGGATGGCGGGGGGGTCTGGCAGATACGCAGTATTTT.

The sample holds a few counts of this clone. The chain carries TRBV7-8 and TRBJ1-1; no reliable D call. Trimming left V 0 bases short and J 4 bases short, with 12 bases between. Germline V gene data show CDR1 as SGHVS and CDR2 as FQNEAQ. The CDR3 runs to 15 residues. The CDR3 region is CASSLAGSLSTEAFF. The CDR3 DNA reads TGTGCCAGCAGCTTAGCTGGCAGCTTGAGCACTGAAGCTTTCTTT.

The chain employs TRBV4-2 and TRBJ1-5; D uncertain. V gave up 1 base and J gave up 4 bases, with 11 bases separating them. The CDR3 is 15 residues long. CDR1 and CDR2 (germline): LGHNA, YNFKEQ. This CDR3 reads CASSQGTAQNQPQHF. CDR3 DNA: TGTGCCAGCAGCCAAGGAACAGCCCAAAATCAGCCCCAGCATTTT.